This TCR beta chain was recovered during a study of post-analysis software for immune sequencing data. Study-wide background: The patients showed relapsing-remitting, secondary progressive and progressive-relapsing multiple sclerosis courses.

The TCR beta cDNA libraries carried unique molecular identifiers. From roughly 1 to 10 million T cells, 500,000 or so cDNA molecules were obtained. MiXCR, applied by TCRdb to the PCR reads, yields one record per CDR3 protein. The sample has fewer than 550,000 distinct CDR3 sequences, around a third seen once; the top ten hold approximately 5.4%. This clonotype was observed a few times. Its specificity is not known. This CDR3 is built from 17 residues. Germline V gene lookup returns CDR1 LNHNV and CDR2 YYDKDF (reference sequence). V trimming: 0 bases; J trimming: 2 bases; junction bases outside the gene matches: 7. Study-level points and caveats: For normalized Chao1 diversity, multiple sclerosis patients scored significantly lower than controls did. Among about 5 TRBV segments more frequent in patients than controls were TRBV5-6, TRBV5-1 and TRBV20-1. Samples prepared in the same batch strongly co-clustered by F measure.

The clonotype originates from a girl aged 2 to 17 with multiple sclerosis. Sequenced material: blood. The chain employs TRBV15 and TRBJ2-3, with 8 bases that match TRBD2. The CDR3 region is CATSRDGAGGYTDTQYF. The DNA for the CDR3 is TGTGCCACCAGCAGAGACGGCGCGGGGGGATACACAGATACGCAGTATTTT.